The 18 T cell receptor beta chains below all came from one sample that was sequenced in a study of blood T cells in healthy people across ages. A second PCR of 7 to 11 cycles used a sample-barcoded 5' primer and a J-beta primer mix. TCRdb recomputed calls from the 5' RACE reads with MiXCR, one row per CDR3 protein. The table shows over 1.5 million distinct CDR3 sequences, with 49% occurring only once. The specimen was blood. The receptors originated from a woman in her thirties or forties in good health.

This clonotype was found many times. The chain joins TRBV5-1 to TRBJ2-1; D tentatively reads TRBD1 or TRBD2 (5 bases each). Germline CDR1 SGHRS, CDR2 YFSETQ. CDR3 length: 14 amino acids. V gave up 5 bases and J gave up 5 bases, with 14 bases separating them. CDR3 sequence: CASSRGAGDNEQFF. DNA of the CDR3: TGCGCCAGCAGTCGAGGGGCAGGTGACAATGAGCAGTTCTTC.

CDR3 sequence reads: CASTRQPNYGYTF. For the CDR3, the DNA is TGTGCCAGCACCAGACAGCCCAACTATGGCTACACCTTC. The V call is TRBV28, the J call TRBJ1-2, with D perhaps matching TRBD1 (5 bases). Germline assignment: CDR1 MDHEN and CDR2 SYDVKM. With 7 bases removed from V and 2 bases from J, the gap between germline ends came to 11 bases. The CDR3 is 13 amino acids.

This clonotype was seen only a few times. The V and J genes are TRBV27 and TRBJ1-1; unclear D gene. Germline V gene data show CDR1 as MNHEY and CDR2 as SMNVEV (reference sequence). Trimming took off 3 bases at V and 5 bases at J, with 13 bases between the two ends. The CDR3 loop spans 14 amino acids. The CDR3 loop is CASSFNGRRTEAFF. CDR3 DNA: TGTGCCAGCAGTTTCAACGGACGGAGGACTGAAGCTTTCTTT.

Many counts were recorded for this clonotype. The chain joins TRBV6-2 or TRBV6-3 to TRBJ2-5; D call uncertain. Per the germline V gene, CDR1 is MNHEY and CDR2 is SVGEGT. The CDR3 has 13 residues. Trimming stripped 5 bases from V and 7 bases from J, with 14 bases between. CDR3 coding DNA: TGTGCCAGCAGTGTCGGACCATCTTGGACCCAGTACTTC. Residues: CASSVGPSWTQYF.

The CDR3 DNA reads as TGTGCCAGCAGCTCGACAGGGGGGTTCCATGAGCAGTTCTTC. Protein product: CASSSTGGFHEQFF. This chain links TRBV12-3 or TRBV12-4 with TRBJ2-1; the match to TRBD1 covers 9 bases. V lost 6 bases, J lost 8 bases, and 8 bases stayed unmatched. CDR3 length: 14 amino acids.

This clonotype appeared a few times. The J gene is TRBJ1-6, the V gene TRBV6-5, with 8 bases aligning to TRBD1. The CDR3 length is 15 residues. Unmatched junction bases numbered 7, after V lost 2 bases and J lost 10 bases. In germline, CDR1 is MNHEY, CDR2 SVGAGI. CDR3 DNA sequence: TGTGCCAGCAGTTACGAAAGGACAGGGTACTCACCCCTCCACTTT. This translates into CASSYERTGYSPLHF.

The chain couples TRBV7-2 to TRBJ1-1; the D gene is possibly TRBD1 (6 bases). V dropped 2 bases and J dropped 0 bases, with 13 bases sitting between them. The CDR3 is made up of 16 amino acids. Germline CDR1 SGHTA, CDR2 FQGNSA. CDR3 sequence reads: CASSLLVGAMNTEAFF. The CDR3 DNA is TGTGCCAGCAGCTTATTGGTGGGGGCTATGAACACTGAAGCTTTCTTT.

The V gene is TRBV28, the J gene TRBJ1-2; possible D gene TRBD1, 6 bases. Germline lookup yields CDR1 MDHEN and CDR2 SYDVKM. This CDR3 contains 14 residues. The ends were cut back, 2 bases at V and 4 bases at J, with 11 bases in the middle. CDR3 region: CASSLKSRGYGYTF. The CDR3 DNA is TGTGCCAGCAGTTTAAAGTCCAGGGGCTATGGCTACACCTTC.

V and J are TRBV6-6 and TRBJ2-1; 9 nucleotides match TRBD1. The CDR3 covers 14 residues. V shed 7 bases, J shed 5 bases, and the junction held 6 bases outside the gene matches. Germline V gene lookup returns CDR1 MNHNY and CDR2 SVGAGI (reference sequence). The CDR3 sequence: CASIYRGRNNEQFF. In DNA form, the CDR3 reads TGTGCCAGCATCTACAGGGGGCGGAACAATGAGCAGTTCTTC.

As to this clonotype: Possible read error: a much larger clone is one base away. The chain links TRBV2 to TRBJ2-4, with unresolved D. With the DNA end fitting TRBJ2-5 better, the J assignment may be wrong. The CDR3 has 13 residues. The germline V gene encodes CDR1 SNHLY and CDR2 FYNNEI. The CDR3 nucleotides read TGTGCCGGCAGTCCCCGGCTAGGGGAGACCCAGTACTTC. Translation gives CAGSPRLGETQYF.

The rearrangement uses TRBV6-1 and TRBJ2-1; tentative D call: TRBD2 (6 bases). The CDR3 is 18 amino acids. V was shortened by 1 base and J by 3 bases, with 19 bases between the two germline ends. CDR1 and CDR2 (germline): MNHNS, SASEGT. In DNA form, the CDR3 reads TGTGCCAGCAGTGAAGTAGGGGACTTTCCACACAACTACAATGAGCAGTTCTTC. Translating it yields CASSEVGDFPHNYNEQFF.

The chain employs TRBV5-1 and TRBJ2-1; unclear D gene. The CDR3 totals 15 residues. Trimming shortened V by 3 bases and J by 6 bases, and 16 bases separated the two germline ends. Germline V gene data show CDR1 as SGHRS and CDR2 as YFSETQ. DNA of the CDR3: TGCGCCAGCAGCTCGGGCGACTCTCAATTCAATGAGCAGTTCTTC. Amino acids: CASSSGDSQFNEQFF.

This clonotype was counted a few times. This chain connects TRBV12-3 or TRBV12-4 to TRBJ1-2; 8 bases line up with TRBD1. Germline trimming cut 6 bases from V and 4 bases from J; bases unmatched to any gene: 7. This CDR3 has 14 residues. The CDR3 loop reads CASSPTGDGYGYTF. The CDR3 nucleotides are TGTGCCAGCAGCCCGACAGGGGACGGCTATGGCTACACCTTC.

This chain uses TRBV29-1 with TRBJ2-1; 9 nucleotides align to TRBD2. Trimming cost V 3 bases and J 10 bases; bases outside gene matches: 7. CDR1 is SQVTM, CDR2 ANQGSEA, per germline. The CDR3 consists of 13 residues. Here the CDR3 DNA reads TGCAGCGTTGAGTCTCTAGCGGGGAACGAGCAGTTCTTC. It translates to CSVESLAGNEQFF.

The chain has TRBV13 and TRBJ2-4, with 11 bases lining up with TRBD1. Per germline, CDR1 PRHDT and CDR2 FYEKMQ (reference sequence). V shed 1 base, J shed 0 bases, and the junction held 14 bases outside the gene matches. The CDR3 extends over 21 amino acids. Here the CDR3 DNA reads TGTGCCAGCAGCTTAGTGCCCCTTTTCGGGACAGGGGGGATAGCCAAAAACATTCAGTACTTC. Protein: CASSLVPLFGTGGIAKNIQYF.

This chain uses TRBV28 with TRBJ2-5; 10 nucleotides align to TRBD1. From germline, CDR1 is MDHEN and CDR2 SYDVKM. V was pared by 5 bases and J by 1 base, with 7 bases of the junction left unmatched. The CDR3 totals 16 residues. CDR3 amino acids: CASSLGTGEAQETQYF. As DNA, the CDR3 is TGTGCCAGCAGTCTTGGGACAGGGGAGGCCCAAGAGACCCAGTACTTC. Filled out from reference TRBV28 and TRBJ2-5, the complete variable domain reads DVKVTQSSRYLVKRTGEKVFLECVQDMDHENMFWYRQDPGLGLRLIYFSYDVKMKEKGDIPEGYSVSREKKERFSLILESASTNQTSMYLCASSLGTGEAQETQYFGPGTRLLVL.

This chain connects TRBV20-1 to TRBJ2-7; TRBD1 matches at 9 bases. Germline trimming cut 2 bases from V and 6 bases from J; bases unmatched to any gene: 8. The CDR3 is 14 residues long. CDR1 is DFQATT, CDR2 SNEGSKA, per germline (reference sequence). The CDR3 sequence is CSARTGQGAREQYF. CDR3 sequence (DNA): TGCAGTGCTAGAACGGGACAGGGCGCCCGCGAGCAGTACTTC.

The V call is TRBV6-2 or TRBV6-3, the J call TRBJ1-1; D is unclear. Trimming pared 5 bases from V and 4 bases from J, leaving 14 bases between. CDR1 and CDR2 (germline): MNHEY, SVGEGT. This CDR3 contains 14 residues. CDR3 nucleotide sequence: TGTGCCAGCAGTCCTTGGTTGGGAGGCACTGAAGCTTTCTTT. It is translated as CASSPWLGGTEAFF.